This T cell receptor beta chain was identified during a study of blood T cell repertoires in COVID-19. Germline CDR1 and CDR2: LGHDT and YNNKEL (reference sequence). The CDR3 has 16 amino acids. V was pared by 5 bases and J by 6 bases, with 9 bases of the junction left unmatched. How the authors handled the data: Amplifying reference gene primers gave estimates of nucleated cell counts. Profiling relied on immunoSEQ multiplex PCR, and the TCRdb table lists in-frame clones only, not all of them. V and J calls and clone size come straight from that table; D and trimming were deduced from the DNA. The sample shows hundreds of thousands of clones, roughly nine tenths of them seen only once.

The rearrangement uses TRBV3-1 (or the pseudogene TRBV3-2) and TRBJ2-4, with TRBD2 matching 11 bases. Sequenced material: peripheral blood. The sequence was obtained from a woman between 45 and 65 years old with acute or convalescent COVID-19. The CDR3 sequence is CASSFSGGARGNIQYF. The DNA of the CDR3 is TGTGCCAGCAGCTTTAGCGGGGGGGCCCGGGGAAACATTCAGTACTTC.